Listed below are T cell receptor beta chains from one sample, sequenced in a study of regulatory T cells in long-lasting Graves disease. TCRdb called the multiplex PCR reads again in MiXCR, with one record for every CDR3 protein. The sample gives about 470,000 distinct CDR3 sequences, less than 25% of which show up once; under 9% is in the top ten. The sequences come from peripheral blood mononuclear cells (PBMCs), collected when the disease was refractory, from a patient treated with antithyroid drugs. Source of these receptors: a female donor with Graves disease. Both conserved end residues are part of each CDR3. Each record gives: D gene, clone size, V gene, J gene, CDR3 protein, CDR3 DNA. The D gene is left open where the match is weak. Some rows have no size entry. The others give once, few or many, or a class for an expanded clone.

TRBD2	many	TRBV2	TRBJ2-1	CASIPGTSGDNEQFF	TGTGCCAGCATCCCCGGGACTAGCGGAGACAATGAGCAGTTCTTC
-	many	TRBV6-1	TRBJ1-3	CASSERRSTIYF	TGTGCCAGCAGTGAAAGGAGAAGCACCATATATTTT
-	-	TRBV19	TRBJ2-7	CASSSGTLRSEQYF	TGTGCCAGTAGTAGTGGGACCTTAAGGAGCGAGCAGTACTTC
TRBD1	many	TRBV11-2	TRBJ1-1	CASSSQGALYTEAFF	TGTGCCAGCAGCTCGCAGGGGGCTTTGTACACTGAAGCTTTCTTT
-	few	TRBV6-2/TRBV6-3	TRBJ2-3	CASSYSEADTQYF	TGTGCCAGCAGTTACTCGGAAGCAGATACGCAGTATTTT
-	-	TRBV7-9	TRBJ2-7	CASGRTGSSYEQYF	TGTGCCTCAGGGAGGACAGGTTCCTCCTACGAGCAGTACTTC
-	many	TRBV24-1	TRBJ1-1	CATRDLSNTEAFF	TGTGCCACCAGGGATTTGTCGAACACTGAAGCTTTCTTT
-	-	TRBV5-1	TRBJ2-2	CASSYETGELFF	TGCGCCAGCAGCTATGAAACCGGGGAGCTGTTTTTT
-	many	TRBV2	TRBJ2-2	CASSDPNANTGELFF	TGTGCCAGCAGTGATCCCAACGCGAACACCGGGGAGCTGTTTTTT
TRBD1	many	TRBV5-6	TRBJ1-2	CASSTKGQGLYGYTF	TGTGCCAGCAGCACCAAAGGACAGGGACTCTATGGCTACACCTTC
-	few	TRBV5-1	TRBJ2-7	CASSLDRAQGYEQYF	TGCGCCAGCAGCTTGGACCGGGCTCAAGGCTACGAGCAGTACTTC
-	many	TRBV6-1	TRBJ2-5	CASSLDGGIQTQYF	TGTGCCAGCAGTCTGGATGGGGGGATACAGACCCAGTACTTC
TRBD2	-	TRBV11-3	TRBJ2-1	CASSPERGSYNEQFF	TGTGCCAGCAGCCCAGAGCGGGGATCCTACAATGAGCAGTTCTTC
-	few	TRBV6-1	TRBJ2-5	CASRLSAETQYF	TGTGCCAGCAGGCTCTCCGCGGAGACCCAGTACTTC
-	many	TRBV27	TRBJ2-5	CASSPTFVETQYF	TGTGCCAGCAGTCCCACATTTGTCGAGACCCAGTACTTC
-	-	TRBV20-1	TRBJ2-1	CSARVETPYNEQFF	TGCAGTGCTAGAGTTGAGACTCCCTACAATGAGCAGTTCTTC
TRBD1	-	TRBV29-1	TRBJ2-1	CSVHRDRTYNEQFF	TGCAGCGTCCACCGGGACAGGACCTACAATGAGCAGTTCTTC
-	-	TRBV6-2/TRBV6-3	TRBJ2-7	CASELGTMSYEQYF	TGTGCCAGCGAACTCGGGACAATGTCCTACGAGCAGTACTTC
-	-	TRBV5-1	TRBJ1-3	CASSSGRKGSSGNTIYF	TGCGCCAGCAGTTCTGGACGGAAGGGGAGCTCTGGAAACACCATATATTTT
TRBD1	many	TRBV28	TRBJ2-7	CASSPGQGRYEQYF	TGTGCCAGCAGCCCGGGACAGGGACGGTACGAGCAGTACTTC
TRBD1	-	TRBV7-8	TRBJ1-3	CASSLGVTGATGNTIYF	TGTGCCAGCAGCTTAGGGGTCACAGGGGCGACTGGAAACACCATATATTTT
TRBD2	-	TRBV29-1	TRBJ2-1	CSAVRLTSGRASGDEQFF	TGCAGCGCCGTGAGGCTGACTAGCGGGAGGGCCTCGGGCGATGAGCAGTTCTTC
TRBD2	few	TRBV20-1	TRBJ2-5	CSAPPGLVLGVETQYF	TGCAGTGCTCCGCCGGGACTAGTATTGGGTGTGGAGACCCAGTACTTC
-	many	TRBV27	TRBJ2-4	CASSTVSTKNIQYF	TGTGCCAGCAGTACCGTCTCGACCAAAAACATTCAGTACTTC
TRBD2	few	TRBV29-1	TRBJ2-2	CSVETSGKTEELFF	TGCAGCGTTGAGACTAGCGGGAAGACCGAGGAGCTGTTTTTT
-	many	TRBV2	TRBJ1-1	CASGRGPGNTEAFF	TGTGCCAGCGGTCGAGGGCCAGGGAACACTGAAGCTTTCTTT
TRBD2	-	TRBV27	TRBJ2-7	CASSLNKGGYNEQYF	TGTGCCAGCAGTTTGAATAAGGGAGGGTACAACGAGCAGTACTTC
TRBD1	-	TRBV12-3/TRBV12-4	TRBJ2-5	CASSETGTGGRETQYF	TGTGCCAGCAGTGAAACCGGGACAGGGGGTAGAGAGACCCAGTACTTC
-	few	TRBV20-1	TRBJ1-2	CSASQREGLGYGYTF	TGCAGTGCTTCCCAGAGAGAGGGGTTGGGCTATGGCTACACCTTC
TRBD1	-	TRBV7-2	TRBJ1-2	CASSPGQGHGGYTF	TGTGCCAGCAGCCCAGGACAGGGTCATGGAGGCTACACCTTC
TRBD1	-	TRBV19	TRBJ1-2	CASSIGDRGPSYGYTF	TGTGCCAGTAGTATAGGGGACAGGGGGCCGAGCTATGGCTACACCTTC
-	many	TRBV6-1	TRBJ2-2	CASRESGIVNTGELFF	TGTGCCAGCAGAGAGAGCGGAATTGTTAACACCGGGGAGCTGTTTTTT
-	-	TRBV7-2	TRBJ1-1	CASSLVGAAEVFF	TGTGCCAGCAGCTTAGTAGGGGCGGCTGAAGTTTTCTTT
TRBD2	-	TRBV2	TRBJ2-3	CASGRALGGLDTQYF	TGTGCCAGCGGGAGGGCCCTCGGTGGATTAGATACGCAGTATTTT
-	few	TRBV20-1	TRBJ2-3	CSQRALDTQYF	TGCAGCCAAAGGGCTTTGGATACGCAGTATTTT
TRBD2	many	TRBV11-2	TRBJ2-7	CASSDTLAGAYEQYF	TGTGCCAGCAGCGATACGCTAGCGGGAGCCTACGAGCAGTACTTC
-	many	TRBV20-1	TRBJ1-2	CSARGGRIRYGYTF	TGCAGTGCTAGAGGAGGCAGGATCCGTTATGGCTACACCTTC
TRBD1	many	TRBV27	TRBJ1-1	CASRGGQGYTEAFF	TGTGCCAGCAGGGGAGGACAGGGCTACACTGAAGCTTTCTTT
-	many	TRBV2	TRBJ2-5	CASSDNLVQETQYF	TGTGCCAGCAGTGATAATCTAGTCCAAGAGACCCAGTACTTC
-	many	TRBV11-1	TRBJ1-1	CASSRFRGQGDEAFF	TGTGCCAGCAGCCGTTTCCGGGGGCAAGGTGATGAAGCTTTCTTT
TRBD1	-	TRBV13	TRBJ1-6	CASSSQGAGRYNSPLHF	TGTGCCAGCAGCTCCCAGGGGGCAGGGCGATATAATTCACCCCTCCACTTT
-	many	TRBV12-3/TRBV12-4	TRBJ1-1	CASSFGPGTEAFF	-
-	few	TRBV7-2	TRBJ2-7	CASSNYIGEQYF	TGTGCCAGCAGCAATTATATAGGCGAGCAGTACTTC
-	many	TRBV27	TRBJ2-7	CASSFSKRGSYEQYF	TGTGCCAGCAGTTTCTCCAAGAGGGGGTCCTACGAGCAGTACTTC
-	few	TRBV7-6	TRBJ2-7	CASSSGSGLTYEQYF	TGTGCCAGCAGCTCCGGCTCGGGGTTAACCTACGAGCAGTACTTC
-	many	TRBV2	TRBJ1-2	CASNEGPNYGYTF	TGTGCCAGCAACGAGGGCCCAAACTATGGCTACACCTTC
-	few	TRBV20-1	TRBJ1-1	CSASLAGMNTEAFF	TGCAGTGCTAGCCTGGCAGGCATGAACACTGAAGCTTTCTTT
-	many	TRBV2	TRBJ2-7	CASIGMEYEQYF	TGTGCCAGCATTGGTATGGAATACGAGCAGTACTTC
-	-	TRBV6-1	TRBJ1-1	CASSEAGLPNTEAFF	TGTGCCAGCAGTGAAGCGGGACTGCCGAACACTGAAGCTTTCTTT
-	once	TRBV27	TRBJ2-2	CASSLVGFANTGELFF	TGTGCCAGCAGTTTAGTCGGGTTCGCGAACACCGGGGAGCTGTTTTTT
-	few	TRBV6-5	TRBJ1-1	CASSYKFGTEAFF	TGTGCCAGCAGTTACAAGTTTGGGACTGAAGCTTTCTTT
TRBD2	-	TRBV20-1	TRBJ2-3	CSATRLAGGRDTQYF	TGCAGTGCCACAAGGCTAGCGGGAGGAAGAGATACGCAGTATTTT
TRBD2	few	TRBV7-3	TRBJ2-1	CASSFSLAATYNEQFF	TGTGCCAGCAGCTTTAGCCTAGCGGCTACCTACAATGAGCAGTTCTTC